A few counts support the clone carrying this T cell receptor beta chain. The antigen is not known. The donors, nominally healthy at sampling, likely had unrecorded immune exposures. This sample was taken from a study of cytomegalovirus exposure and HLA in healthy donors. Findings and limits, study-wide: Available immune exposure information covered CMV serostatus only.

Use of 60 Vbeta and 13 Jbeta primers characterized the PCR. The data were produced by immunoSEQ multiplex PCR, yet TCRdb's version contains in-frame clones alone and is incomplete. The table shows about 160,000 clones, with less than 90% occurring only once. The sequence derives from a woman aged 18 to 35 in good health and CMV-seronegative. Sequenced material: PBMCs.

CDR3 region: CAWSVLRGKAEAFF. DNA of the CDR3: TGTGCCTGGAGTGTACTACGGGGTAAGGCTGAAGCTTTCTTT. V and J are TRBV30 and TRBJ1-1; D ambiguous. The length of the CDR3 is 14 residues. V lost 0 bases, J lost 6 bases, and 14 bases lay in between. Looked up from germline, CDR1 is GTSNPN and CDR2 is SVGIG (reference sequence).